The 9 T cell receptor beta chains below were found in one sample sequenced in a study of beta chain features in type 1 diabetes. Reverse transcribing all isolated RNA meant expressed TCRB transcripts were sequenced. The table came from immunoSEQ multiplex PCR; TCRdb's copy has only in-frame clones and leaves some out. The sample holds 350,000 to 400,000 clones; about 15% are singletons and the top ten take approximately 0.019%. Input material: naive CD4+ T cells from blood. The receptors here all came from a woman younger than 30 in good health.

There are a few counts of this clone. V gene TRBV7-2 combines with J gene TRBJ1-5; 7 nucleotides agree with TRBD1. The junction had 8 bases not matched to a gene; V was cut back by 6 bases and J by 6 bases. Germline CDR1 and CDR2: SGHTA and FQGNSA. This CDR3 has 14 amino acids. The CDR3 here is CASRATGKPQPQHF. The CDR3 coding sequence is TGTGCCAGCAGAGCGACAGGGAAGCCTCAGCCCCAGCATTTT.

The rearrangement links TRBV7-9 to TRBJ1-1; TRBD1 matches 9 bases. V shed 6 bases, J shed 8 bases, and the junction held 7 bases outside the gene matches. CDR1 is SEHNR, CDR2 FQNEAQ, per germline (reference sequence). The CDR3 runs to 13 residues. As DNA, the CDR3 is TGTGCCAGCAGGAAAACAGGGGGCAGCGAAGCTTTCTTT. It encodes CASRKTGGSEAFF.

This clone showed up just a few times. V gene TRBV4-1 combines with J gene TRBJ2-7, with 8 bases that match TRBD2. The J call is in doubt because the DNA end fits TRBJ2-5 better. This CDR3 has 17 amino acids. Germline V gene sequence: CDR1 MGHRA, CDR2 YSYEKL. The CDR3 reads CASSQVTAGVFRETQYF. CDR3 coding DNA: TGCGCCAGCAGCCAAGTTACAGCGGGAGTCTTCCGTGAGACCCAGTACTTC.

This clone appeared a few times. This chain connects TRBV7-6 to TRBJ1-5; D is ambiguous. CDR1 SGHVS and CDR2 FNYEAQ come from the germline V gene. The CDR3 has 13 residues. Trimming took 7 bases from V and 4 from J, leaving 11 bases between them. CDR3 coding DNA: TGTGCCAGCACCCTTGGCCCAAATCAGCCCCAGCATTTT. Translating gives CASTLGPNQPQHF.

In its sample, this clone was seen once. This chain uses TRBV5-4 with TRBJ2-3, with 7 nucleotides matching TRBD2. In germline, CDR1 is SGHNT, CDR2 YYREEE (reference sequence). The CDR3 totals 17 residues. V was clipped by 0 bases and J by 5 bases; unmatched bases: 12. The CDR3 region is CASSLGRLAGDGDTQYF. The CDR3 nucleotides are TGTGCCAGCAGCTTGGGCCGTCTCGCGGGAGATGGAGATACGCAGTATTTT.

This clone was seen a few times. In nucleotides, the CDR3 is TGTGCCAGTAGCGACAGGCCCAATGAGCAGTTCTTC. This translates into CASSDRPNEQFF. The chain uses TRBV19 and TRBJ2-1; possible D gene TRBD1, 6 bases. CDR3 length equals 12 residues. Deletions cut 6 bases from V and 6 bases from J, with 9 bases between. Looked up from germline, CDR1 is LNHDA and CDR2 is SQIVND (reference sequence).

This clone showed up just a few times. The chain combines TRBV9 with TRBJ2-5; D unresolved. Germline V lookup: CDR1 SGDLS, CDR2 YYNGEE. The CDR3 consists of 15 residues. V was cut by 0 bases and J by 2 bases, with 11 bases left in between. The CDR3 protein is CASSVVGSRQETQYF. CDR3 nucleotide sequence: TGTGCCAGCAGCGTAGTGGGCAGCCGTCAAGAGACCCAGTACTTC. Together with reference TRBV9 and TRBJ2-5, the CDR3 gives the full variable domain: DSGVTQTPKHLITATGQRVTLRCSPRSGDLSVYWYQQSLDQGLQFLIQYYNGEERAKGNILERFSAQQFPDLHSELNLSSLELGDSALYFCASSVVGSRQETQYFGPGTRLLVL.

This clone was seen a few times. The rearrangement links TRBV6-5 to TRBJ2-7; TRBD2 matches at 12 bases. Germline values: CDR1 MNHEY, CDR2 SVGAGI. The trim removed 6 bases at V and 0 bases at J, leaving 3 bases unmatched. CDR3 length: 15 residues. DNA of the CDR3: TGTGCCAGCAGCCGGGGACTAGCGGGCTCCTACGAGCAGTACTTC. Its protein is CASSRGLAGSYEQYF.

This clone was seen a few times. CDR3 DNA: TGTGCCAGCAGCGTAGGAGTAGCGGGCCAAGAGACCCAGTACTTC. It is translated as CASSVGVAGQETQYF. The chain employs TRBV9 and TRBJ2-5; 7 bases align to TRBD2. V was clipped by 0 bases and J by 1 base; unmatched bases: 3. This CDR3 spans 15 amino acids. The germline gives CDR1 SGDLS, CDR2 YYNGEE.